This T cell receptor beta chain was captured by sequencing in a study of blood T cell repertoires in COVID-19. Authors' processing steps: Scientists estimated how many nucleated cells there were by amplifying reference gene primers. Assay: immunoSEQ multiplex PCR; the TCRdb copy retains only in-frame clones and omits some. Clone size and V and J calls were adopted from that table, with D and trimming inferred from the DNA. Here the sample spans about 270,000 clones, approximately 85% being singletons. Enrolled through a virtual design, the participants were between 18 and 89 years of age and came from around 25 US areas. J was trimmed by 5 bases and V by 5 bases; bases with no gene match: 8. This CDR3 is 15 amino acids long. CDR1 is SGHTS and CDR2 is YDEGEE in the germline V gene.

Sample: PBMCs or T cells enriched from blood (not recorded which). The chain has TRBV5-8 and TRBJ2-2; TRBD2 matches 8 bases. This TCR derives from a woman between 50 and 59 years old with acute COVID-19. This chain's CDR3 is CASRSGGTGTGELFF. The CDR3 DNA reads as TGTGCCAGCAGAAGCGGGGGTACTGGGACCGGGGAGCTGTTTTTT.